The TCR beta chain described here comes from a study of regulatory T cells in long-lasting Graves disease. About the research overall: Antithyroid drugs had been given to newly diagnosed Graves' patients for under 3 months. Study conclusions and caveats: Persistent disease exhibited a predilection for TRBV28, TRBJ1-2 and TRBJ2-5. New patients shared 1,000 or so public clonotypes, and persistent patients shared more, with around 2,600.

This clonotype was seen ten or more times. Its matching antigen is unknown. The V gene's germline CDR1 is LGHDT and CDR2 YNNKEL (reference sequence). The CDR3 runs to 15 residues. V dropped 3 bases and J dropped 0 bases, with 10 bases sitting between them. Building of the TCR beta libraries involved iRepertoire HTBI primers and Arm-PCR of CDR3 regions. Authors' data handling: Identified segments across samples numbered about 56 TRBV and over eleven TRBJ. MiXCR, run by TCRdb on the multiplex PCR reads, gives a single entry per CDR3 protein. The V and J calls and clone size are TCRdb's, not the authors'. The sample shows about 220,000 distinct CDR3 sequences, approximately 18% of them seen only once. Time point in this sample: newly diagnosed GD, antithyroid drugs for less than 3 months. PBMC RNA was the source of the TCR library. The same specimen was also included in a second study, on T cells in Graves' hyperthyroidism and ophthalmopathy.

The J gene is TRBJ2-3, the V gene TRBV3-1; D might be TRBD1 (5 bases). The input for sequencing was peripheral blood mononuclear cells (PBMCs), taken at new diagnosis, from a patient treated with antithyroid drugs. The sequence was collected from a woman aged 25 to 39 with Graves disease. The CDR3 DNA follows: TGTGCCAGCAGCCAGGGGCAATATAGCACAGATACGCAGTATTTT. Translation gives CASSQGQYSTDTQYF.